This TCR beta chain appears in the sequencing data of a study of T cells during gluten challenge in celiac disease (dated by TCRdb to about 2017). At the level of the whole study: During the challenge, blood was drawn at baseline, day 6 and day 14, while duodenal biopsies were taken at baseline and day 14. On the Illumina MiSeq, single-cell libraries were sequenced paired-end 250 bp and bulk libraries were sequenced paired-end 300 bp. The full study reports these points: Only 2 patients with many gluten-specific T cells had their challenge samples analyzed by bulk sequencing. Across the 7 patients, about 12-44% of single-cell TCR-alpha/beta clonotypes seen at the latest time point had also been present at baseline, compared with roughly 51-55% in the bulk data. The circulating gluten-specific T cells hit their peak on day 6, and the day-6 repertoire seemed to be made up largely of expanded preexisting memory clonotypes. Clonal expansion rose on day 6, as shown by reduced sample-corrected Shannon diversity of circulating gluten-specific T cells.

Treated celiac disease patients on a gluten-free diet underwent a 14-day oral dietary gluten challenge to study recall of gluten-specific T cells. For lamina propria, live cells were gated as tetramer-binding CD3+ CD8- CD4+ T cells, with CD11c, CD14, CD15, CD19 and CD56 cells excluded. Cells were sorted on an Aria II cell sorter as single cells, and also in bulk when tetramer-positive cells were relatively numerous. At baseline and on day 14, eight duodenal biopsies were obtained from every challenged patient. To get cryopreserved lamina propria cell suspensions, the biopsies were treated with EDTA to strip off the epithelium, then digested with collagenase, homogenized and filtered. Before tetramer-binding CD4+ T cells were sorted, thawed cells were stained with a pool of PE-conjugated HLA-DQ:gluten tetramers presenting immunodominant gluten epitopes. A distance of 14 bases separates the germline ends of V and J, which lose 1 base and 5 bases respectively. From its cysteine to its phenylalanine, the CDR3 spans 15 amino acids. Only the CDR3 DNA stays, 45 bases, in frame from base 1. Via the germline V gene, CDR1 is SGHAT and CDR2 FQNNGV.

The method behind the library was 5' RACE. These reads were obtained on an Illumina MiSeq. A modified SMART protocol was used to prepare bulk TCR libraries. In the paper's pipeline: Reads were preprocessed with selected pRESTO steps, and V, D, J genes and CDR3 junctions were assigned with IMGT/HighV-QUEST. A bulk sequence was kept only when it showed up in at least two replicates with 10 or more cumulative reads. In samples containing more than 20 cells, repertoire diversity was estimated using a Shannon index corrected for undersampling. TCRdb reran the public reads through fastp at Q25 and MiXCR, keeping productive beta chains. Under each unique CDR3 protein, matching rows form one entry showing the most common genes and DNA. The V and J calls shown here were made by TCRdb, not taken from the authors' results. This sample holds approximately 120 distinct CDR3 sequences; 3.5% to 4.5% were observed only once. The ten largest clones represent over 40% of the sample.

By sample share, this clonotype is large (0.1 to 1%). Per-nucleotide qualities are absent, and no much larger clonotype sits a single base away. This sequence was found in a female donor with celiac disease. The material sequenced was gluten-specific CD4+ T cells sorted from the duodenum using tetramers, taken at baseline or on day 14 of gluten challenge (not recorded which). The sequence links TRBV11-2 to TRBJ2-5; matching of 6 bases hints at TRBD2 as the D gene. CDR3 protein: CASSLGGTQGETQYF. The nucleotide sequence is TGTGCCAGCAGCTTAGGCGGGACTCAAGGGGAGACCCAGTACTTC.